This is a list of T cell receptor beta chains from one sample in a study of regulatory T cells in long-lasting Graves disease. One entry per CDR3 protein results from TCRdb running MiXCR on the multiplex PCR reads. The sample records roughly 420,000 distinct CDR3 sequences, about 14% being singletons. These data are also associated with another study on T cells in Graves' hyperthyroidism and ophthalmopathy.

Sample: peripheral blood mononuclear cells (PBMCs), taken at new diagnosis, from a patient treated with antithyroid drugs. These receptors were taken from a woman in her forties or fifties with Graves disease. CDR3s include the opening cysteine and the closing phenylalanine or tryptophan. A D gene is named only where the DNA matches it firmly. Size values are once, few and many counts, or a class for expanded clones, and some rows have none.

v_call	clone_size	j_call	d_call	cdr3_nt	cdr3_aa
TRBV12-3/TRBV12-4	many	TRBJ2-3	TRBD2	TGTGCCAGCAGTTTAAGAACTAGCGGGACGGATACGCAGTATTTT	CASSLRTSGTDTQYF
TRBV20-1	many	TRBJ2-1	TRBD1	TGCAGTGCTAGACCTCTTAACAGGGGGCAGAGTTCCTACAATGAGCAGTTCTTC	CSARPLNRGQSSYNEQFF
TRBV6-5	few	TRBJ2-5	NA	TGTGCCAGCAGTTACTCCTGGGAATCGGGAGAGACCCAGTACTTC	CASSYSWESGETQYF
TRBV28	many	TRBJ2-7	TRBD1	TGTGCCAGCACTGTCCCGGGACAGGGGTCCTACGAGCAGTACTTC	CASTVPGQGSYEQYF
TRBV19	few	TRBJ2-7	NA	TGTGCCAGTAGTATAGCATCTAGCACCTACGAGCAGTACTTC	CASSIASSTYEQYF
TRBV20-1	many	TRBJ2-7	NA	TGCAGTGCTAGAGTCCCCAGTCTAGGGATTTCCTACGAGCAGTACTTC	CSARVPSLGISYEQYF
TRBV30	many	TRBJ1-1	NA	TGTGCCTGGACGCAGAGCACTGAAGCTTTCTTT	CAWTQSTEAFF
TRBV27	many	TRBJ2-5	TRBD1	TGTGCCAGCAGTACCCCGGGACAGGGTTTAGAGACCCAGTACTTC	CASSTPGQGLETQYF
TRBV7-2	NA	TRBJ2-7	NA	TGTGCCAGCAGCTTATCCGGGGCGGGCGAGCAGTACTTC	CASSLSGAGEQYF
TRBV12-3/TRBV12-4	many	TRBJ1-6	NA	TGTGCCAGCAGTGTAGCTACGGGAAGCTCCTATAATTCACCCCTCCACTTT	CASSVATGSSYNSPLHF
TRBV29-1	many	TRBJ2-7	NA	TGCAGCGTCCAAAGCAGGGGTACGAACGAGCAGTACTTC	CSVQSRGTNEQYF
TRBV3-1	many	TRBJ1-1	NA	TGTGCCAGCAGCCAAGATCAGGGTTCAGCTTTCTTT	CASSQDQGSAFF
TRBV29-1	few	TRBJ2-3	TRBD2	TGCAGCGTTGTACGACTAGCGGGAGGGCCTAGCACAGATACGCAGTATTTT	CSVVRLAGGPSTDTQYF
TRBV5-6	few	TRBJ2-7	TRBD1	TGTGCCAGCAGCTTGGGGACAGGGACAGGGGTCCTTTTCTACGAGCAGTACTTC	CASSLGTGTGVLFYEQYF
TRBV4-1	few	TRBJ1-5	TRBD1	TGCGCCAGCAGCCACTCGATTACAGGGGGCAACCTCAATCAGCCCCAGCATTTT	CASSHSITGGNLNQPQHF
TRBV12-3/TRBV12-4	many	TRBJ2-5	NA	TGTGCCAGCAGTTTGCACAGGGCAGAGACCCAGTACTTC	CASSLHRAETQYF
TRBV11-1	NA	TRBJ1-1	NA	TGTGCCAGCAGCCAAGAAAGGGCCGGGAACACTGAAGCTTTCTTT	CASSQERAGNTEAFF
TRBV28	many	TRBJ2-7	TRBD1	TGTGCCAGCAGGACAGGGTACTACGAGCAGTACTTC	CASRTGYYEQYF
TRBV20-1	few	TRBJ2-1	TRBD2	TGCAGTGCTAGAGTCCCTAGCGGGAGGCGCCTTCACTCCTACAATGAGCAGTTCTTC	CSARVPSGRRLHSYNEQFF
TRBV20-1	few	TRBJ2-3	TRBD2	TGCAGTGCTAGAGACTATACTAGCGGGAGTGCCCTGGATACGCAGTATTTT	CSARDYTSGSALDTQYF
TRBV19	NA	TRBJ1-1	NA	TGTGCCAGCCTTAGCCCCTCAGGGTTGAACACTGAAGCTTTCTTT	CASLSPSGLNTEAFF
TRBV3-1	many	TRBJ1-4	NA	TGTGCCAGCAGCCAACTCGTCGTTGCAACTAATGAAAAACTGTTTTTT	CASSQLVVATNEKLFF
TRBV6-2/TRBV6-3	many	TRBJ2-1	NA	TGTGCCAGCAGTGAAGAGGGAGGCGGCGATGAGCAGTTCTTC	CASSEEGGGDEQFF
TRBV20-1	few	TRBJ2-1	TRBD2	TGCAGTGCTATTGACGGCGGGAGTAGCACAGATACGCAGTGTTTT	CSAIDGGSSTDTQCF
TRBV4-1	few	TRBJ2-7	NA	TGCGCCAGCAGCCCTCCCCCCTCATTGGGCGGGACCTCCTACGAGCAGTACTTC	CASSPPPSLGGTSYEQYF
TRBV3-1	NA	TRBJ1-6	TRBD1	TGTGCCAGCAGCCAAGCGGGACAGGGAGGTTTCTCACCCCTCCACTTT	CASSQAGQGGFSPLHF
TRBV12-3/TRBV12-4	many	TRBJ1-2	TRBD1	TGTGCCAGCAGTTTCGGACAGGGGCGCACCTATGGCTACACCTTC	CASSFGQGRTYGYTF
TRBV9	NA	TRBJ2-5	NA	TGTGCCAGCAGCTCAGAGGCAGGGGTAAAAGAGACCCAGTACTTC	CASSSEAGVKETQYF
TRBV2	many	TRBJ1-1	NA	TGTGCCAGCAGTGTAAACTTGAACACTGAAGCTTTCTTT	CASSVNLNTEAFF
TRBV5-4	NA	TRBJ2-2	TRBD2	TGTGCCAGCAGCGGAAGACCCGGGACTAGGACTCGAACCGGGGAGCTGTTTTTT	CASSGRPGTRTRTGELFF
TRBV6-2/TRBV6-3	many	TRBJ1-1	NA	TGTGCCAGCATTCAGGGGACGGAGCGCACTGAAGCTTTCTTT	CASIQGTERTEAFF
TRBV20-1	few	TRBJ2-1	TRBD2	TGCAGTGCTAGAGATCATCCGGGGGGTCCCCTCTTC	CSARDHPGGPLF
TRBV6-5	NA	TRBJ2-5	TRBD2	TGTGCCAGCAGTTACCAGAGTCCGGGAGGGGCCCAGTACTTC	CASSYQSPGGAQYF
TRBV9	NA	TRBJ2-3	NA	TGTGCCAGCAGTGGGGGGGGGGCATACTCAGATACGCAGTATTTT	CASSGGGAYSDTQYF
TRBV27	NA	TRBJ2-1	NA	TGTGCCAGCAGACCCTTGGGGAGCTCCTACAATGAGCGGTTCTTC	CASRPLGSSYNERFF
TRBV20-1	many	TRBJ2-7	TRBD1	TGCAGTGCTCCCCAACCGGGACAGAAATCCTACGAGCAGTACTTC	CSAPQPGQKSYEQYF
TRBV5-1	many	TRBJ2-7	NA	TGCGCCAGCAGTAATCAGGTCTACGAGCAGTACTTC	CASSNQVYEQYF